Shown below are 20 T cell receptor beta chains from a single sample sequenced in a study of T cells in localized non-small cell lung cancer. Measured with immunoSEQ multiplex PCR; TCRdb has only the in-frame clones, and not every one. The data hold around 15,000 clones, with 85% to 90% observed a single time. Source: peripheral blood, taken before any cancer treatment. The receptors here all came from a woman aged 40-69 years with stage I lung adenocarcinoma.

This chain links TRBV6-1 with TRBJ1-1; D ambiguous. This CDR3 contains 14 residues. V was pared by 4 bases and J by 1 base, with 10 bases between. Germline CDR1 MNHNS, CDR2 SASEGT. The CDR3 region is CASSALQKNTEAFF. As DNA, the CDR3 is TGTGCCAGCAGTGCGCTCCAGAAGAACACTGAAGCTTTCTTT.

Only a few counts were recorded for this clone. The chain combines TRBV5-1 with TRBJ2-7; D is unclear. V was cut by 2 bases and J by 0 bases, with 0 bases left in between. Germline CDR1 reads SGHRS; CDR2 reads YFSETQ. The CDR3 is made up of 11 amino acids. The CDR3 loop reads CASSFSYEQYF. CDR3 DNA: TGCGCCAGCAGCTTCTCCTACGAGCAGTACTTC.

The chain links TRBV18 to TRBJ1-1; a possible D gene is TRBD1 (5 bases). V lost 6 bases to trimming and J lost 1 base, with 12 bases between them. CDR1 and CDR2 from the germline V gene are KGHSH and LQKENI. The CDR3 is 14 amino acids. The CDR3 reads CASSQGTWNTEAFF. As DNA, the CDR3 is TGTGCCAGCTCGCAGGGAACGTGGAACACTGAAGCTTTCTTT.

This chain connects TRBV6-6 to TRBJ1-2; maybe TRBD1 (5 bases). The germline V and J ends were trimmed by 5 bases and 4 bases, with 14 bases remaining between them. The CDR3 sequence is 14 residues long. The germline V gene encodes CDR1 MNHNY and CDR2 SVGAGI (reference sequence). The DNA for the CDR3 is TGTGCCAGCAGTCCCCCGGGGACCTTCTATGGCTACACCTTC. Protein sequence: CASSPPGTFYGYTF.

The chain is built from TRBV5-3 and TRBJ2-7; D could derive from TRBD1 or TRBD2 (5 bases each). TRBV5-3 is given ORF status, its function remaining uncertain. The V and J ends lost 0 bases and 2 bases respectively, with 12 bases between them. The CDR3 totals 15 residues. The CDR3 DNA reads as TGTGCCAGAAGCTTGGCGGGACCGCGGCCCTACGAGCAGTACTTC. Residues: CARSLAGPRPYEQYF.

The table lists this clone with a few counts. The V call is TRBV7-8, the J call TRBJ2-3, with TRBD2 matching 10 bases. CDR3 length: 19 residues. Germline trimming cut 3 bases from V and 5 bases from J; bases unmatched to any gene: 17. Germline CDR1 and CDR2: SGHVS and FQNEAQ. CDR3 protein: CASSLGSGRAGGPGDTQYF. CDR3 nucleotide sequence: TGTGCCAGCAGCTTGGGCTCTGGGAGAGCGGGGGGGCCTGGAGATACGCAGTATTTT.

The chain combines TRBV18 with TRBJ2-3; no clear D. The CDR3 has 12 residues. Between the trimmed V and J ends, which lost 4 bases and 5 bases, there was a span of 7 bases. CDR1 is KGHSH and CDR2 is LQKENI in the germline V gene. CDR3 coding DNA: TGTGCCAGCTCACTTGGAAGAGATACGCAGTATTTT. Amino acid sequence: CASSLGRDTQYF.

The genes are TRBV28 and TRBJ1-1; a possible D gene is TRBD1 (6 bases). Germline assignment: CDR1 MDHEN and CDR2 SYDVKM. The CDR3 sequence is 14 residues long. Trimming cost V 2 bases and J 1 base, with 8 bases left between them. CDR3 coding DNA: TGTGCCAGCAGTTTACCGACAGGGAACACTGAAGCTTTCTTT. Translating gives CASSLPTGNTEAFF.

V gene TRBV30 combines with J gene TRBJ2-3; D gene ambiguous. The germline gives CDR1 GTSNPN, CDR2 SVGIG (reference sequence). V gave up 1 base and J gave up 0 bases, with 11 bases separating them. This CDR3 spans 15 amino acids. CDR3: CAWSGGFSSTDTQYF. The CDR3, as DNA: TGTGCCTGGAGTGGAGGATTTTCTAGCACAGATACGCAGTATTTT.

The chain couples TRBV5-1 to TRBJ2-1; D call uncertain. The germline CDR1 and CDR2 sequences are SGHRS and YFSETQ. V gave up 0 bases and J gave up 3 bases, with 4 bases separating them. CDR3 length equals 13 residues. CDR3 bases: TGCGCCAGCAGCTTGGAAAGCTACAATGAGCAGTTCTTC. Protein product: CASSLESYNEQFF. The entire variable domain, with the rest obtained from reference TRBV5-1 and TRBJ2-1, is as follows: KAGVTQTPRYLIKTRGQQVTLSCSPISGHRSVSWYQQTPGQGLQFLFEYFSETQRNKGNFPGRFSGRQFSNSRSEMNVSTLELGDSALYLCASSLESYNEQFFGPGTRLTVL.

V usage is TRBV7-6 and J usage is TRBJ2-3; the match to TRBD1 covers 8 bases. Per the germline V gene, CDR1 is SGHVS and CDR2 is FNYEAQ. J gave up 6 bases and V 3 bases, and 5 bases lay outside the gene matches. This CDR3 spans 14 amino acids. The CDR3 loop reads CASSFATGGDTQYF. CDR3 bases: TGTGCCAGCAGCTTTGCAACAGGGGGGGATACGCAGTATTTT.

CDR3 amino acids: CASSLLTRRTQYF. The CDR3 coding sequence is TGTGCCAGCAGTCTCTTGACTAGGCGGACGCAGTATTTT. The chain recombines TRBV28 with TRBJ2-3; possible D gene TRBD2, 6 bases. This CDR3 spans 13 amino acids. From germline, CDR1 is MDHEN and CDR2 SYDVKM. V was shortened by 5 bases and J by 9 bases, with 15 bases between the two germline ends.

The chain is built from TRBV27 and TRBJ2-5; D possibly matches TRBD1 or TRBD2 (5 bases each). Trimming pared 5 bases from V and 5 bases from J, leaving 12 bases between. This CDR3 comprises 13 residues. The germline gives CDR1 MNHEY, CDR2 SMNVEV (reference sequence). The CDR3 loop reads CASSMGPVETQYF. For the CDR3, the DNA is TGTGCCAGCAGTATGGGACCTGTGGAGACCCAGTACTTC.

The V call is TRBV9, the J call TRBJ1-2, with 7 nucleotides matching TRBD1. With V trimmed by 4 bases and J by 3 bases, 9 bases remained unmatched. The CDR3 is made up of 15 amino acids. Germline lookup yields CDR1 SGDLS and CDR2 YYNGEE. CDR3 sequence reads: CASSHDRQGHYGYTF. CDR3 nucleotide sequence: TGTGCCAGCAGCCATGATAGACAGGGCCACTATGGCTACACCTTC.

This chain joins TRBV18 and TRBJ1-1, with 8 bases that match TRBD1. V shed 2 bases, J shed 0 bases, and the junction held 5 bases outside the gene matches. Germline CDR1 KGHSH, CDR2 LQKENI. The CDR3 totals 16 residues. The CDR3 DNA reads TGTGCCAGCTCACCAGTCGGACAGGGCATGAACACTGAAGCTTTCTTT. Translating gives CASSPVGQGMNTEAFF. The whole variable domain, remainder taken from reference TRBV18 and TRBJ1-1, is NAGVMQNPRHLVRRRGQEARLRCSPMKGHSHVYWYRQLPEEGLKFMVYLQKENIIDESGMPKERFSAEFPKEGPSILRIQQVVRGDSAAYFCASSPVGQGMNTEAFFGQGTRLTVV.

The J gene is TRBJ1-1, the V gene TRBV4-3; D may be TRBD1 (6 bases). This CDR3 is 16 amino acids long. V was clipped by 0 bases and J by 6 bases, with 17 bases between them. Germline V gene lookup returns CDR1 LGHNA and CDR2 YSLEER. CDR3 sequence (DNA): TGCGCCAGCAGCCAAGATCTGCCAGGGGATGTCGCTGAAGCTTTCTTT. It codes for CASSQDLPGDVAEAFF.

This CDR3 reads CASSSDRAYNSPLHF. The CDR3 coding sequence is TGCGCCAGCAGCTCCGACAGGGCCTATAATTCACCCCTCCACTTT. The chain joins TRBV5-1 to TRBJ1-6; 7 positions agree with TRBD1. V dropped 3 bases and J dropped 2; count of bases not matched to a gene: 2. This CDR3 comprises 15 residues. From germline, CDR1 is SGHRS and CDR2 YFSETQ.

The rearrangement joins TRBV7-2 to TRBJ2-7, with 8 bases that match TRBD2. Germline lookup yields CDR1 SGHTA and CDR2 FQGNSA. This CDR3 region has 15 residues. Losses at the gene ends were 4 bases for V and 4 bases for J; bases not matched to a gene: 9. This chain's CDR3 is CASSYPTSGDYEQYF. The CDR3 DNA reads TGTGCCAGCAGCTATCCCACTAGCGGTGATTACGAGCAGTACTTC.

The J gene is TRBJ2-7, the V gene TRBV7-6; D is possibly TRBD1 (6 bases). Trimming shortened V by 4 bases and J by 4 bases, and 14 bases separated the two germline ends. CDR3 size: 14 residues. Germline assignment: CDR1 SGHVS and CDR2 FNYEAQ. The CDR3 sequence: CASSYLPQGYEQYF. CDR3 sequence (DNA): TGTGCCAGCAGCTATTTACCACAGGGTTACGAGCAGTACTTC.

The sample holds one count of this clone. The chain uses TRBV7-2 and TRBJ2-2; 9 bases align to TRBD2. The germline V gene has CDR1 SGHTA and CDR2 FQGNSA. The CDR3 has 15 residues. V shed 4 bases, J shed 7 bases, and the junction held 7 bases outside the gene matches. As DNA, the CDR3 is TGTGCCAGCAGCTCAGCGGGGGGCATCGACGGGGAGCTGTTTTTT. Its protein product is CASSSAGGIDGELFF.